One sample yielded the 22 T cell receptor beta chains listed below, sequenced in a study of PD-1 blockade in classical Hodgkin lymphoma. This sample's time point: newly diagnosed, previously untreated cHL patient sample. It was by magnetic negative selection that CD4+ T cells were purified from thawed PBMCs. Clones were sequenced by immunoSEQ multiplex PCR, and TCRdb holds only the in-frame ones, with some missing. The data hold more than 15,000 clones, with over 80% observed a single time. The sequenced sample was CD4+ T cells from blood. Receptors were obtained from a human donor with classical Hodgkin lymphoma.

The rearrangement uses TRBV6-5 and TRBJ2-7; TRBD2 is a possible D gene (5 bases). V was shortened by 6 bases and J by 2 bases, with 8 bases between the two germline ends. The CDR3 is made up of 12 amino acids. Germline V gene sequence: CDR1 MNHEY, CDR2 SVGAGI. For the CDR3, the DNA is TGTGCCAGCAGATACGGGGCCTACGAGCAGTACTTC. Its protein is CASRYGAYEQYF.

This chain links TRBV19 with TRBJ1-4; D gene ambiguous. Per germline, CDR1 LNHDA and CDR2 SQIVND (reference sequence). Trimming removed 10 bases at V and 7 bases at J, with 16 bases between. The CDR3 loop spans 13 amino acids. The CDR3 sequence is CATSPGVGEKLFF. For the CDR3, the DNA is TGTGCCACCTCGCCTGGGGTGGGTGAAAAACTGTTTTTT.

In this sample, this clone turned up a few times. The J gene is TRBJ2-1, the V gene TRBV5-1; D remains unclear. V lost 6 bases, J lost 0 bases, and 10 bases lay in between. The CDR3 is 14 amino acids. The germline gives CDR1 SGHRS, CDR2 YFSETQ. The CDR3: CASTPTSSYNEQFF. As DNA, the CDR3 is TGCGCCAGCACCCCGACCAGCTCCTACAATGAGCAGTTCTTC.

The genes are TRBV19 and TRBJ1-4; D is possibly TRBD1 (6 bases). The CDR3 consists of 14 residues. Germline CDR1 and CDR2: LNHDA and SQIVND (reference sequence). Trimming removed 6 bases from V and 6 bases from J, with 14 bases in between. CDR3 in DNA: TGTGCCAGTAGAACCAGGGGTGCATATGAAAAACTGTTTTTT. This sequence encodes CASRTRGAYEKLFF.

The rearrangement links TRBV27 to TRBJ1-3, with D perhaps TRBD1 (6 bases). Germline CDR1 MNHEY, CDR2 SMNVEV (reference sequence). V dropped 2 bases and J dropped 2 bases, with 13 bases sitting between them. This CDR3 has 16 amino acids. The CDR3 DNA reads TGTGCCAGCAGTTTAACGACAGGACTGCCTGGAAACACCATATATTTT. It specifies CASSLTTGLPGNTIYF.

This clone was observed once. This chain joins TRBV7-2 and TRBJ2-5; tentative D call: TRBD2 (6 bases). V lost 1 base to trimming and J lost 6 bases, with 12 bases between them. CDR1 is SGHTA, CDR2 FQGNSA, per germline. The CDR3 runs to 14 residues. CDR3: CASSLVPGGQTQYF. In DNA, the CDR3 is TGTGCCAGCAGCTTAGTACCCGGGGGACAGACCCAGTACTTC.

The J gene is TRBJ1-4, the V gene TRBV18, with D possibly TRBD1 on 5 matching bases. The length of the CDR3 is 15 residues. V gave up 5 bases and J gave up 8 bases, with 18 bases separating them. CDR1 KGHSH and CDR2 LQKENI come from the germline V gene. The CDR3 sequence is CASSTFQGSAEKLFF. The CDR3 DNA reads as TGTGCCAGCTCAACGTTTCAGGGCAGCGCGGAAAAACTGTTTTTT.

The chain has TRBV5-6 and TRBJ2-4; TRBD2 matches 7 bases. The germline V gene encodes CDR1 SGHDT and CDR2 YYEEEE. The junction had 4 bases not matched to a gene; V was cut back by 1 base and J by 0 bases. This CDR3 contains 16 residues. The DNA of the CDR3 is TGTGCCAGCAGCTTGTGGGCGGGAGTAGCCAAAAACATTCAGTACTTC. Amino acids: CASSLWAGVAKNIQYF. The variable domain in full, with the rest retrieved from reference TRBV5-6 and TRBJ2-4, is DAGVTQSPTHLIKTRGQQVTLRCSPKSGHDTVSWYQQALGQGPQFIFQYYEEEERQRGNFPDRFSGHQFPNYSSELNVNALLLGDSALYLCASSLWAGVAKNIQYFGAGTRLSVL.

The rearrangement joins TRBV27 to TRBJ2-1, with 8 bases fitting TRBD2. After removal of 6 bases from V and 8 bases from J, the junction contained 9 bases not matched to a gene. CDR1 and CDR2 (germline): MNHEY, SMNVEV (reference sequence). This CDR3 spans 14 amino acids. The CDR3 DNA follows: TGTGCCAGCAGAACTGGGCTAGCGGGCGATGAGCAGTTCTTC. Its protein product is CASRTGLAGDEQFF.

The rearrangement joins TRBV27 to TRBJ2-1; maybe TRBD1 (5 bases). Trimming removed 2 bases from V and 6 bases from J, with 8 bases in between. The CDR3 runs 13 residues. Germline lookup yields CDR1 MNHEY and CDR2 SMNVEV (reference sequence). In DNA, the CDR3 is TGTGCCAGCAGTTTAAGGGGCACCAATGAGCAGTTCTTC. This codes for CASSLRGTNEQFF.

Written as DNA, the CDR3 is TGTGCCAGTAGTCCCAGGGCCTCTAATGAAAAACTGTTTTTT. It codes for CASSPRASNEKLFF. The chain combines TRBV19 with TRBJ1-4, with D possibly matching TRBD1 (5 bases). V was cut by 5 bases and J by 3 bases, with 10 bases left in between. Germline V gives CDR1 LNHDA, CDR2 SQIVND (reference sequence). The CDR3 extends over 14 amino acids.

The rearrangement links TRBV4-1 to TRBJ2-7, with 8 bases aligning to TRBD2. The CDR3 contains 15 residues. The germline gives CDR1 MGHRA, CDR2 YSYEKL. V was clipped by 0 bases and J by 6 bases; unmatched bases: 7. CDR3 sequence reads: CASSQEGTSDAEQYF. For the CDR3, the DNA is TGCGCCAGCAGCCAAGAAGGGACTAGTGACGCCGAGCAGTACTTC.

This clone was seen only a few times. The rearrangement uses TRBV7-9 and TRBJ2-7; 8 bases are shared with TRBD2. The V gene's germline CDR1 is SEHNR and CDR2 FQNEAQ (reference sequence). There are 13 residues in the CDR3. J was trimmed by 7 bases and V by 5 bases; bases with no gene match: 7. DNA of the CDR3: TGTGCCAGCAGCCTTGGGACTAGTCGGGAGCAGTACTTC. Translating it yields CASSLGTSREQYF.

The chain links TRBV7-8 to TRBJ2-7; D unresolved. CDR1 and CDR2 (germline): SGHVS, FQNEAQ. V lost 1 base, J lost 0 bases, and 7 bases lay in between. This CDR3 comprises 14 residues. The CDR3 reads CASSLDGSSYEQYF. The CDR3 DNA reads TGTGCCAGCAGCTTAGACGGTTCCTCCTACGAGCAGTACTTC.

This clone was recorded a few times. V usage is TRBV9 and J usage is TRBJ1-1, with D tentatively TRBD1 (6 bases). The CDR3 is made up of 15 amino acids. V was cut by 3 bases and J by 1 base, with 13 bases left in between. Germline V lookup: CDR1 SGDLS, CDR2 YYNGEE. Here the CDR3 reads CASSDTGRANTEAFF. For the CDR3, the DNA is TGTGCCAGCAGCGACACAGGGAGGGCGAACACTGAAGCTTTCTTT.

J is TRBJ1-1 and V is TRBV28; D may be TRBD1 (5 bases). Trimming shortened V by 8 bases and J by 0 bases, and 10 bases separated the two germline ends. This CDR3 spans 13 amino acids. Germline CDR1 MDHEN, CDR2 SYDVKM. DNA of the CDR3: TGTGCCAGCTCAGGGCAGCTGAACACTGAAGCTTTCTTT. Translation gives CASSGQLNTEAFF.

The chain uses TRBV7-2 and TRBJ1-2; D is perhaps TRBD1 (6 bases). The CDR3 is made up of 14 amino acids. V was shortened by 7 bases and J by 5 bases, with 17 bases between the two germline ends. The germline V gene has CDR1 SGHTA and CDR2 FQGNSA. CDR3 nucleotide sequence: TGTGCCAGCACCCAAAGACAGGCCAATTATGGCTACACCTTC. Amino acids: CASTQRQANYGYTF. The full variable domain, in which reference TRBV7-2 and TRBJ1-2 provide the parts outside the CDR3, is GAGVSQSPSNKVTEKGKDVELRCDPISGHTALYWYRQSLGQGLEFLIYFQGNSAPDKSGLPSDRFSAERTGGSVSTLTIQRTQQEDSAVYLCASTQRQANYGYTFGSGTRLTVV.

This clone was observed a few times. The chain joins TRBV5-1 to TRBJ1-1; tentatively, D is TRBD1 (5 bases). The germline CDR1 and CDR2 sequences are SGHRS and YFSETQ. The germline V and J ends were trimmed by 2 bases and 0 bases, with 8 bases remaining between them. The length of the CDR3 is 14 residues. CDR3 sequence reads: CASSLSGLNTEAFF. Here the CDR3 DNA reads TGCGCCAGCAGCTTATCGGGGCTGAACACTGAAGCTTTCTTT.

The chain uses TRBV28 and TRBJ2-3; 11 positions match TRBD2. CDR3 length: 16 amino acids. Germline lookup yields CDR1 MDHEN and CDR2 SYDVKM. V lost 5 bases, J lost 9 bases, and 13 bases stayed unmatched. Here the CDR3 reads CASSLAVAGGPSTQYF. DNA for the CDR3: TGTGCCAGCAGTCTGGCCGTAGCGGGAGGGCCTTCGACGCAGTATTTT.

This clone was observed a single time. V is TRBV7-9 and J is TRBJ2-5, with 7 bases lining up with TRBD1. Per germline, CDR1 SEHNR and CDR2 FQNEAQ (reference sequence). Losses at the gene ends were 3 bases for V and 2 bases for J; bases not matched to a gene: 6. The CDR3 loop spans 15 amino acids. This CDR3 reads CASSLGDSDQETQYF. The DNA for the CDR3 is TGTGCCAGCAGCTTGGGGGACAGCGATCAAGAGACCCAGTACTTC. Combining the CDR3 with reference TRBV7-9 and TRBJ2-5 gives the whole variable domain DTGVSQNPRHKITKRGQNVTFRCDPISEHNRLYWYRQTLGQGPEFLTYFQNEAQLEKSRLLSDRFSAERPKGSFSTLEIQRTEQGDSAMYLCASSLGDSDQETQYFGPGTRLLVL.

The chain combines TRBV9 with TRBJ2-7; 7 bases agree with TRBD1. Germline CDR1 and CDR2: SGDLS and YYNGEE. V gave up 3 bases and J gave up 0 bases; unmatched junction bases: 3. There are 14 residues in the CDR3. CDR3 sequence reads: CASSETGNSYEQYF. CDR3 DNA sequence: TGTGCCAGCAGCGAGACAGGGAACTCCTACGAGCAGTACTTC.

The rearrangement joins TRBV6-5 to TRBJ2-1; 7 positions match TRBD2. The V gene end was trimmed by 5 bases and the J gene end by 2 bases; junction bases not matched to a gene: 6. The CDR3 contains 15 residues. The germline CDR1 and CDR2 sequences are MNHEY and SVGAGI. The CDR3 bases are TGTGCCAGCAGTACGTGGACTAGTCCCTACAATGAGCAGTTCTTC. This translates into CASSTWTSPYNEQFF.